This record concerns one T cell receptor beta chain sequence. Its specificity is unknown. Some 90 million PBMCs served as the genomic DNA source for unsorted samples. Deep was the level at which the assay was run. The data were produced by immunoSEQ multiplex PCR, yet TCRdb's version contains in-frame clones alone and is incomplete. The sample shows about 530,000 clones, about 75% of them seen only once. The germline V gene encodes CDR1 SGHNT and CDR2 YYREEE (reference sequence). V gave up 0 bases and J gave up 0 bases; unmatched junction bases: 5. The CDR3 is 17 residues long. The data stem from a study of shared clonotypes between healthy human individuals. General study results and limits: Represented diversity, genetic and exposure-history alike, was limited by few donors.

Sequenced sample: PBMCs. The source is a woman in her thirties or forties in good health. Some clones in this sample may be carry-over from other donors' samples. The gene calls are TRBV5-4 and TRBJ2-3; 9 nucleotides match TRBD1. The CDR3 nucleotides are TGTGCCAGCAGCTTGGCCACAGGGGGCTCAAGCACAGATACGCAGTATTTT. This gives the protein CASSLATGGSSTDTQYF.